This T cell receptor (beta chain) was captured by sequencing in a study of blood T cell repertoires in COVID-19. The overall study: Specimens from acute and convalescent COVID-19 originated in the United States, Italy and Spain.

The V gene's germline CDR1 is SGHKS and CDR2 YYEKEE (reference sequence). The CDR3 runs to 18 residues. V was pared by 2 bases and J by 3 bases, with 21 bases between. Per the original data handling: Counts of nucleated cells, estimated from reference gene primer amplification, were obtained. Assay used: immunoSEQ multiplex PCR; TCRdb lists only in-frame clones, some missing. Clone size and the V and J calls come from that table; the DNA yielded D and trimming. This sample has about 170,000 clones; 82% occur once, and the top ten carry over 9.5%. The chain uses TRBV5-5 and TRBJ1-5, with D perhaps matching TRBD1 (6 bases). Sequencing was done on a sample of peripheral blood. The clonotype comes from a woman aged 80 or older with active or convalescent COVID-19. CDR3: CASSLIGARTGPNQPQHF. The CDR3 DNA follows: TGTGCCAGCAGCTTAATTGGGGCCCGAACAGGGCCCAATCAGCCCCAGCATTTT.